The 10 T cell receptor beta chains reported below all come from one sample, sequenced in a study of blood T cell repertoires in COVID-19. Generated by immunoSEQ multiplex PCR, the TCRdb table keeps only in-frame clones and is missing some. The data show approximately 330,000 clones, around 87% seen once. The material sequenced was peripheral blood. All receptors derive from a woman between 50 and 59 years old with active or convalescent COVID-19.

J is TRBJ2-2 and V is TRBV14; possible D gene TRBD1, 6 bases. CDR1 and CDR2 from the germline V gene are SGHDN and FVKESK. The CDR3 has 17 residues. V gave up 3 bases and J gave up 5 bases, with 19 bases separating them. In nucleotides, the CDR3 is TGTGCCAGCAGCCAGCGACGAGGGCAGGGGAAGACCGGGGAGCTGTTTTTT. It translates to CASSQRRGQGKTGELFF.

The rearrangement joins TRBV27 to TRBJ2-2, with TRBD2 identical over 14 bases. The CDR3 totals 21 residues. The germline CDR1 and CDR2 sequences are MNHEY and SMNVEV (reference sequence). V was pared by 6 bases and J by 1 base, with 16 bases of the junction left unmatched. CDR3 amino acids: CASRSPWGTSGGKGNTGELFF. CDR3 DNA sequence: TGTGCCAGCAGGTCGCCTTGGGGGACTAGCGGGGGCAAGGGGAACACCGGGGAGCTGTTTTTT.

This clone has only one observation. This sequence joins TRBV4-2 and TRBJ2-3, with no clear D. This CDR3 has 18 residues. V shed 4 bases and J shed 0 bases, with 20 bases lying between them. Germline loops: CDR1 LGHNA, CDR2 YNFKEQ. The CDR3 region has the DNA TGTGCCAGCAGCCCGCGACCGCTGACTGGAGCTAGCACAGATACGCAGTATTTT. Translating gives CASSPRPLTGASTDTQYF.

The CDR3 sequence is CASSARGQTFIGYTF. In DNA form, the CDR3 reads TGTGCCAGTAGCGCCAGGGGACAGACCTTCATTGGCTACACCTTC. V usage is TRBV19 and J usage is TRBJ1-2, with TRBD1 identical over 7 bases. V was pared by 6 bases and J by 7 bases, with 14 bases of the junction left unmatched. The CDR3 sequence is 15 residues long. The germline CDR1 and CDR2 sequences are LNHDA and SQIVND (reference sequence).

The V call is TRBV28, the J call TRBJ2-5; D gene uncertain. Trimming removed 6 bases from V and 4 bases from J, with 6 bases in between. Germline loops: CDR1 MDHEN, CDR2 SYDVKM. The CDR3 contains 11 residues. The CDR3 reads CASRDSETQYF. CDR3 in DNA: TGTGCCAGCAGAGACTCAGAGACCCAGTACTTC.

The J gene is TRBJ2-7, the V gene TRBV28; a possible D gene is TRBD1 (6 bases). Trimming removed 5 bases at V and 4 bases at J, with 15 bases between. Germline CDR1 is MDHEN and CDR2 is SYDVKM. The CDR3 runs to 14 residues. This CDR3 reads CASSLQPDRYEQYF. The CDR3 bases are TGTGCCAGCAGTCTTCAACCGGACAGATACGAGCAGTACTTC.

The chain couples TRBV7-2 to TRBJ2-7; 10 bases line up with TRBD2. Trimming at V came to 5 bases and at J to 2 bases, leaving 6 bases not matched to a gene. Germline CDR1 is SGHTA and CDR2 is FQGNSA. The CDR3 runs 15 residues. CDR3 sequence reads: CASSISGGTPYEQYF. CDR3 bases: TGTGCCAGCAGCATTAGCGGGGGGACCCCCTACGAGCAGTACTTC.

This chain connects TRBV15 to TRBJ2-1; D possibly corresponds to TRBD1 (6 bases). This CDR3 contains 15 residues. Trimming took off 0 bases at V and 3 bases at J, with 9 bases between the two ends. Germline V gene data show CDR1 as LNHNV and CDR2 as YYDKDF (reference sequence). CDR3 region: CATSRELGGYNEQFF. In DNA, the CDR3 is TGTGCCACCAGCAGAGAGCTAGGGGGCTACAATGAGCAGTTCTTC.

The genes are TRBV6-2 or TRBV6-3 and TRBJ1-5; tentative D call: TRBD1 (5 bases). CDR3 length equals 15 residues. CDR1 and CDR2 from the germline V gene are MNHEY and SVGEGT. V was cut by 2 bases and J by 4 bases, with 12 bases left in between. The CDR3 DNA follows: TGTGCCAGCAGTTACATAGGGCAGGGTAATCAGCCCCAGCATTTT. It translates to CASSYIGQGNQPQHF.

The chain combines TRBV6-2 or TRBV6-3 with TRBJ2-5, with D unresolved. This CDR3 is built from 17 residues. Germline CDR1 MNHEY, CDR2 SVGEGT. The V and J ends lost 6 bases and 0 bases respectively, with 20 bases between them. The CDR3 region is CASSRPSGVGYQETQYF. The CDR3 DNA reads as TGTGCCAGCAGCCGACCCTCGGGTGTGGGTTACCAAGAGACCCAGTACTTC.